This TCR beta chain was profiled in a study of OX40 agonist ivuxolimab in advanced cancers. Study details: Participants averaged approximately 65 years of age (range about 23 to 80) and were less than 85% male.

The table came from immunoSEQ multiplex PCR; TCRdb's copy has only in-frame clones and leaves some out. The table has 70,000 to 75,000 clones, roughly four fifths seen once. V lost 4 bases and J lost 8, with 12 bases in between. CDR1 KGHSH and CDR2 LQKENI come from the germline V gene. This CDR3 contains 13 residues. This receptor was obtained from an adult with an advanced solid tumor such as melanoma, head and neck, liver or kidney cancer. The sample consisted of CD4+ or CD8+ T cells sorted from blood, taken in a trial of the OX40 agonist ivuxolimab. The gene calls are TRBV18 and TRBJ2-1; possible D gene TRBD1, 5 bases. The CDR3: CASSHGQGYEQFF. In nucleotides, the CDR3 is TGTGCCAGCTCACATGGGCAGGGCTATGAGCAGTTCTTC. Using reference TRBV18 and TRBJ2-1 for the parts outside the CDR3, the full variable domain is NAGVMQNPRHLVRRRGQEARLRCSPMKGHSHVYWYRQLPEEGLKFMVYLQKENIIDESGMPKERFSAEFPKEGPSILRIQQVVRGDSAAYFCASSHGQGYEQFFGPGTRLTVL.